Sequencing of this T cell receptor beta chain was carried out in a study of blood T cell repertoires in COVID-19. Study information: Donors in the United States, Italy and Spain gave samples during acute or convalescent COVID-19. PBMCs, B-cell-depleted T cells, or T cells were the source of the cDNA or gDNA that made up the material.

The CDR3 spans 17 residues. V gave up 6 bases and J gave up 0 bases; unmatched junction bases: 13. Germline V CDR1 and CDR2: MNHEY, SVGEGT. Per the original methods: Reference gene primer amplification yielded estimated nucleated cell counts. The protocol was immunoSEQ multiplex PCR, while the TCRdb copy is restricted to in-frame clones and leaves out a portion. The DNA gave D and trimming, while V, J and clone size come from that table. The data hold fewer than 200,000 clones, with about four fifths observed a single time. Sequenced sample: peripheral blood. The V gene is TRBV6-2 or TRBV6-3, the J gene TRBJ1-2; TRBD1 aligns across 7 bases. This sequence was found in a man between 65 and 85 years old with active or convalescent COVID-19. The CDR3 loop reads CASSSGQLLPANYGYTF. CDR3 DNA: TGTGCCAGCAGCTCGGGACAGCTCCTCCCTGCTAACTATGGCTACACCTTC.